This T cell receptor beta chain was captured in a study of radiation and T cells in renal cell carcinoma. Study-level background: Nephrectomy followed 15 Gy stereotactic body radiation by 4 weeks. The study's findings and limits: In blood, top tumor clones expanded by 2 weeks, shrinking by 4. No pretreatment tumor biopsies were available for baseline clonotypes.

Time point defined: blood 2 weeks post-SBRT. Treatment in this sample: 15 Gy SBRT to primary tumor, nephrectomy 4 weeks later. Blood was sampled at baseline, 2 weeks and 4 weeks after SBRT. Note on this clone: Its antigen remains unknown.

V dropped 0 bases and J dropped 4 bases, with 12 bases sitting between them. The CDR3 has 15 amino acids. Germline CDR1 reads LGHNT; CDR2 reads FRNRAP. The method was immunoSEQ multiplex PCR; TCRdb's version includes in-frame clones alone and lacks a portion of them. The data contain tens of thousands of clones, 80% of them seen just once; the ten biggest clones take up approximately 28%. The TCR sequence derives from an older woman with renal cell carcinoma. The rearrangement uses TRBV12-5 and TRBJ1-1; no reliable D call. Sequencing was performed on blood, taken from a patient whose treatment included radiotherapy and nephrectomy. The CDR3 DNA reads as TGTGCTAGTGGTTTGGTACGGGAGATACTCACTGAAGCTTTCTTT. Amino acid sequence: CASGLVREILTEAFF.